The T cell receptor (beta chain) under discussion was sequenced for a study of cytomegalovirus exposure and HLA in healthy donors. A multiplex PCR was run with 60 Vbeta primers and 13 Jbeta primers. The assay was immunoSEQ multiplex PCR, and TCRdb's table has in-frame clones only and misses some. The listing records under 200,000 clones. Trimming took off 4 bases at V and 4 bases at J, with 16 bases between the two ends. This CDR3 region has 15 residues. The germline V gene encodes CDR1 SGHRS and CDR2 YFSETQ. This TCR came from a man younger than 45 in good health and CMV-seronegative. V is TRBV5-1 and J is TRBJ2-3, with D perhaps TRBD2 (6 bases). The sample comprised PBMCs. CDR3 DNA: TGCGCCAGCAGCCACACAGCGGGTTTACCAGATACGCAGTATTTT. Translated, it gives CASSHTAGLPDTQYF.